This entry concerns a single TCR beta chain. Which antigen it targets is not known. Nothing much larger sits one base from this clone, and base qualities are not available. This record belongs to a study of blood T cell repertoires in COVID-19 (dated by TCRdb to 2020 to 2022). Background on the whole study: Samples from collaborators originated in the United States, Italy and Spain and spanned both the acute and convalescent phases of COVID-19. The material from the prospective study consisted of cDNA or gDNA derived from T cells, B-cell-depleted T cells, or PBMCs. The dataset comprised deeply sampled blood TCRbeta repertoires from subjects exposed to, actively infected with, or recovered from COVID-19. A freely available public database, intended as a resource for researchers studying the immune response to SARS-CoV-2, is where the repertoires were released. Samples were obtained from the ongoing ImmuneRACE study (first 160 participants) and from about 1,300 subjects provided by 6 global collaborators. Sample metadata almost always included a de-identified subject ID, COVID-19 status, age in years and sex. Where available, HLA class I and class II types were obtained from metadata supplied by the sample provider rather than from assay-based typing.

The immunoSEQ Assay, a bias-controlled multiplex PCR, was used to amplify TCRbeta CDR3 regions from genomic DNA. In the source study's methods: Within the assay, amplification of reference gene primers was used to estimate how many nucleated cells each sample contained. To quantify the absolute abundance of each unique TCRbeta CDR3 rearrangement, sequence reads were collapsed and filtered. For each sample, productive Simpson clonality was calculated as the square root of Simpson's diversity index over productive rearrangements. TCRdb's version of the immuneACCESS table is confined to in-frame rearrangements and falls short of the full clone set. An unresolved V gene accounts for under half of the shortfall where checked; the remainder is of unknown origin. The V and J calls and clone size were taken over from that table, and D and trimming were inferred from the DNA. Counted in this sample were 87,000 or so clones; around 90% of them appeared once. Clones ranked in the top ten supply roughly 4.5% of the sample.

Findings and caveats that apply to the study as a whole: Clinical and demographic metadata were provided uncurated, with the amount varying by source and participant.

Each collaborating institution followed its own protocols to collect whole blood in K2EDTA tubes. Collaborator samples were shipped for TCRbeta analysis as frozen whole blood, isolated PBMCs, or DNA extracted from either sample type. The CDR3 holds 17 amino acids from the cysteine to the phenylalanine. Left in the record is the CDR3 DNA by itself, 51 bases read in frame from the first base. The CDR1 and CDR2 encoded by the germline V gene are KGHSH and LQKENI. V has 2 bases trimmed and J has 10 bases trimmed; junction bases matching no gene number 9. The TCR sequence derives from a woman of 80 years or more with acute or convalescent COVID-19. Recombination connected TRBV18 to TRBJ2-1, with 15 junctional bases fitting TRBD2. Sequencing input: peripheral blood. The sequence in DNA is TGTGCCAGCTCACCATACAGGGGACTAGCGGGAGGAGAGGAGCAGTTCTTC. This translates into CASSPYRGLAGGEEQFF.